This T cell receptor beta chain was documented in a study of T cell responses to AZD1222 COVID-19 vaccine. Study-wide results and limits: Vaccine-associated CD4 TCRs spanned spike, dominant at 160-218 and 743-854. Only five to seven individuals given AZD1222 were seropositive at baseline. Sampling captured repertoires only after the peak T cell response.

J lost 7 bases, V lost 7 bases, and 9 bases had no gene match. This CDR3 spans 15 amino acids. Per germline, CDR1 SGHTA and CDR2 FQGTGA. Data came from immunoSEQ multiplex PCR; TCRdb stores just in-frame clones and leaves some out. The table records some 100,000 clones, around 84% of them present only once. This clone has more than one count but fewer than ten. Its antigen is unidentified. The sequencing used peripheral blood, collected 28 days after the second AZD1222 dose. The sequence derives from an adult who received the AZD1222 COVID-19 vaccine. The chain is built from TRBV7-3 and TRBJ2-1, with 11 bases lining up with TRBD2. The CDR3 loop is CASKTSGTDINEQFF. In DNA form, the CDR3 reads TGTGCCAGCAAGACTAGCGGGACGGATATTAATGAGCAGTTCTTC.